The 28 T cell receptor beta chains listed next were all sequenced from one sample in a study of blood T cell repertoires in COVID-19. Using immunoSEQ multiplex PCR, the repertoire was profiled, and TCRdb retains in-frame clones only, with some absent. The sample carries approximately 280,000 clones, less than 85% recorded once. Sequencing was performed on PBMCs or T cells enriched from blood (not recorded which). These receptor sequences come from a woman aged 45 to 65 who had recovered from COVID-19.

The chain employs TRBV2 and TRBJ1-5; D is perhaps TRBD1 (5 bases). The CDR3 is 14 amino acids. Germline CDR1 reads SNHLY; CDR2 reads FYNNEI. V was shortened by 3 bases and J by 6 bases, with 12 bases between the two germline ends. The CDR3 region is CASSEDTRSQPQHF. CDR3 coding DNA: TGTGCCAGCAGTGAGGACACGAGGAGTCAGCCCCAGCATTTT.

The chain combines TRBV15 with TRBJ2-1; 8 nucleotides align to TRBD2. The CDR3 contains 17 residues. J was trimmed by 5 bases and V by 1 base; bases with no gene match: 10. Per the germline V gene, CDR1 is LNHNV and CDR2 is YYDKDF (reference sequence). CDR3 in DNA: TGTGCCACCAGCAGAGGTCAGGGACTAGATCCTCACAATGAGCAGTTCTTC. It specifies CATSRGQGLDPHNEQFF.

V and J are TRBV28 and TRBJ2-7; TRBD2 agrees at 9 bases. The CDR3 has 14 amino acids. Germline loops: CDR1 MDHEN, CDR2 SYDVKM. The V segment lost 7 bases and the J segment 2 bases; nucleotides outside the gene matches: 6. The CDR3 nucleotides are TGTGCCAGCACCGCTGGCGGGGGGGCCTACGAGCAGTACTTC. It encodes CASTAGGGAYEQYF.

The rearrangement joins TRBV5-1 to TRBJ2-6; no clear D gene. This CDR3 region has 15 residues. Germline lookup yields CDR1 SGHRS and CDR2 YFSETQ. Deletions cut 1 base from V and 2 bases from J, with 7 bases between. The chain's CDR3 is CASSLLTAGANVLTF. As DNA, the CDR3 is TGCGCCAGCAGCTTGCTCACGGCTGGGGCCAACGTCCTGACTTTC.

The chain carries TRBV7-6 and TRBJ2-7; 10 nucleotides match TRBD1. Germline V lookup: CDR1 SGHVS, CDR2 FNYEAQ. The V and J ends lost 5 bases and 5 bases, in that order; junction bases with no gene match: 12. This CDR3 has 16 amino acids. The CDR3 sequence is CASSPLEDGTGDEQYF. CDR3 bases: TGTGCCAGCAGCCCATTAGAGGACGGGACAGGGGACGAGCAGTACTTC.

The J gene is TRBJ1-6, the V gene TRBV19; D is perhaps TRBD1 (5 bases). The germline CDR1 and CDR2 sequences are LNHDA and SQIVND (reference sequence). V gave up 10 bases and J gave up 5 bases, with 12 bases separating them. CDR3 length: 13 residues. The CDR3 DNA is TGTGCCACCAAACAGGTAGATAATTCACCCCTCCACTTT. Its translation: CATKQVDNSPLHF.

The chain couples TRBV7-2 to TRBJ1-2; no clear D. Germline values: CDR1 SGHTA, CDR2 FQGNSA. This CDR3 is built from 13 residues. Trimming cost V 5 bases and J 1 base, with 8 bases left between them. The CDR3 protein is CASSPYINYGYTF. Here the CDR3 DNA reads TGTGCCAGCAGCCCCTATATTAACTATGGCTACACCTTC.

The chain links TRBV28 to TRBJ2-7, with 11 bases that match TRBD1. The CDR3 loop spans 14 amino acids. Germline values: CDR1 MDHEN, CDR2 SYDVKM. After removal of 3 bases from V and 5 bases from J, the junction contained 3 bases not matched to a gene. The CDR3 loop is CASSLGQGVHEQYF. The CDR3, as DNA: TGTGCCAGCAGTTTGGGACAGGGGGTCCACGAGCAGTACTTC.

This clone occurred a few times. This chain uses TRBV7-2 with TRBJ2-7; 8 bases align to TRBD2. V lost 1 base to trimming and J lost 2 bases; unmatched junction nucleotides: 7. Germline V CDR1 and CDR2: SGHTA, FQGNSA. There are 16 residues in the CDR3. This CDR3 is CASSLVASGPTYEQYF. CDR3 sequence (DNA): TGTGCCAGCAGCTTAGTGGCTAGCGGGCCGACCTACGAGCAGTACTTC.

CDR3 sequence reads: CASRRTGSANEQFF. The DNA of the CDR3 is TGTGCCAGCAGACGGACAGGGTCTGCCAATGAGCAGTTCTTC. The gene calls are TRBV11-2 and TRBJ2-1; 8 bases match TRBD1. Germline values: CDR1 SGHAT, CDR2 FQNNGV. The J segment lost 6 bases and the V segment lost 6 bases, leaving 7 bases of the junction unmatched. CDR3 length equals 14 residues.

The V gene is TRBV19, the J gene TRBJ2-7; 10 bases map to TRBD1. Trimming took 4 bases from V and 5 from J; bases not matched to a gene: 5. CDR3 length: 14 amino acids. Per the germline V gene, CDR1 is LNHDA and CDR2 is SQIVND (reference sequence). CDR3 loop: CASSTGQGTNEQYF. Written as DNA, the CDR3 is TGTGCCAGTAGTACGGGACAGGGGACGAACGAGCAGTACTTC.

This clone was picked up a small number of times. The chain couples TRBV28 to TRBJ1-1, with no clear D. The CDR3 runs 16 residues. Germline CDR1 reads MDHEN; CDR2 reads SYDVKM. The ends were cut back, 5 bases at V and 0 bases at J, with 16 bases in the middle. In DNA, the CDR3 is TGTGCCAGCAGTCCTTCCGGGGAGGTAATGAACACTGAAGCTTTCTTT. Protein sequence: CASSPSGEVMNTEAFF.

The chain combines TRBV30 with TRBJ1-3, with D perhaps TRBD1 (5 bases). CDR1 and CDR2 (germline): GTSNPN, SVGIG (reference sequence). Trimming cost V 4 bases and J 1 base, with 11 bases left between them. The CDR3 length is 14 residues. CDR3 sequence reads: CAWTGQGSGNTIYF. The CDR3 nucleotides are TGTGCCTGGACAGGTCAGGGATCTGGAAACACCATATATTTT. Supplemented by reference TRBV30 and TRBJ1-3, the full variable domain reads SQTIHQWPATLVQPVGSPLSLECTVEGTSNPNLYWYRQAAGRGLQLLFYSVGIGQISSEVPQNLSASRPQDRQFILSSKKLLLSDSGFYLCAWTGQGSGNTIYFGEGSWLTVV.

The J gene is TRBJ2-5, the V gene TRBV19; D may be TRBD2 (5 bases). With 7 bases removed from V and 4 bases from J, the gap between germline ends came to 16 bases. Germline V gene data show CDR1 as LNHDA and CDR2 as SQIVND (reference sequence). The CDR3 length is 14 residues. The CDR3 DNA is TGTGCCAGTAACCCAGGAGGTTCCACAGAGACCCAGTACTTC. It is translated as CASNPGGSTETQYF.

This chain connects TRBV5-6 to TRBJ1-6; perhaps TRBD1 as D (6 bases). This CDR3 region has 16 residues. Germline assignment: CDR1 SGHDT and CDR2 YYEEEE. Trimming took off 4 bases at V and 0 bases at J, with 11 bases between the two ends. This CDR3 reads CASSPDRFSYNSPLHF. CDR3 in DNA: TGTGCCAGCAGCCCGGACAGATTCTCCTATAATTCACCCCTCCACTTT.

The V and J genes are TRBV24-1 and TRBJ1-2, with D perhaps TRBD1 (6 bases). Germline V lookup: CDR1 KGHDR, CDR2 SFDVKD. Trimming took off 5 bases at V and 7 bases at J, with 10 bases between the two ends. The CDR3 is made up of 12 amino acids. The CDR3 reads CATSVPRGGYTF. CDR3 DNA sequence: TGTGCCACCAGTGTCCCCAGGGGTGGCTACACCTTC.

V usage is TRBV6-1 and J usage is TRBJ1-5; 7 nucleotides match TRBD1. With 3 bases clipped from V and 3 bases from J, the junction kept 8 bases outside the gene matches. The germline gives CDR1 MNHNS, CDR2 SASEGT. The CDR3 runs 16 residues. CDR3 sequence reads: CASSDVQGFSNQPQHF. CDR3 nucleotide sequence: TGTGCCAGCAGTGATGTACAGGGGTTCTCCAATCAGCCCCAGCATTTT.

This chain uses TRBV5-6 with TRBJ2-5; D possibly corresponds to TRBD2 (6 bases). The CDR3 consists of 15 residues. Germline V gene data show CDR1 as SGHDT and CDR2 as YYEEEE. The V gene lost 0 bases and the J gene lost 5 bases, with 14 bases spanning the gap. The CDR3 spells CASSLVGGGRETQYF. CDR3 nucleotides: TGTGCCAGCAGCTTGGTCGGTGGAGGGCGGGAGACCCAGTACTTC. The entire variable domain, with the rest obtained from reference TRBV5-6 and TRBJ2-5, is as follows: DAGVTQSPTHLIKTRGQQVTLRCSPKSGHDTVSWYQQALGQGPQFIFQYYEEEERQRGNFPDRFSGHQFPNYSSELNVNALLLGDSALYLCASSLVGGGRETQYFGPGTRLLVL.

V and J are TRBV5-4 and TRBJ2-2; 10 bases are a match to TRBD1. CDR1 and CDR2 from the germline V gene are SGHNT and YYREEE (reference sequence). V gave up 0 bases and J gave up 6 bases; unmatched junction bases: 8. CDR3 length: 17 amino acids. The CDR3 here is CASSLGAGTGVSGELFF. CDR3 DNA: TGTGCCAGCAGCTTGGGGGCCGGGACAGGGGTTTCCGGGGAGCTGTTTTTT.

This chain joins TRBV19 and TRBJ1-2; no clear D. From germline, CDR1 is LNHDA and CDR2 SQIVND (reference sequence). Trimming left V 3 bases short and J 4 bases short, with 12 bases between. The CDR3 has 14 residues. CDR3 nucleotide sequence: TGTGCCAGTAGTATTACACGTCAAAGCTATGGCTACACCTTC. Translation: CASSITRQSYGYTF.

V is TRBV18 and J is TRBJ2-2; TRBD1 agrees at 7 bases. The CDR3 is 16 residues long. Trimming cost V 6 bases and J 2 bases; bases outside gene matches: 9. Germline CDR1 and CDR2: KGHSH and LQKENI. The CDR3 is CASSQRQGQNTGELFF. The CDR3 region has the DNA TGTGCCAGCTCTCAGAGACAGGGTCAAAACACCGGGGAGCTGTTTTTT.

This clone was counted a single time. CDR3 in amino acids: CASSQVLPEGFNEQFF. The CDR3 nucleotides read TGCGCCAGCAGCCAAGTCCTTCCCGAGGGTTTCAATGAGCAGTTCTTC. The J gene is TRBJ2-1, the V gene TRBV4-3; weak D call: TRBD2 (5 bases). Germline CDR1 is LGHNA and CDR2 is YSLEER. Trimming stripped 1 base from V and 6 bases from J, with 16 bases between. The CDR3 length is 16 residues.

The rearrangement uses TRBV7-6 and TRBJ2-7, with D tentatively TRBD2 (5 bases). V lost 5 bases to trimming and J lost 0 bases, with 17 bases between them. Germline CDR1 is SGHVS and CDR2 is FNYEAQ. The length of the CDR3 is 16 residues. CDR3 sequence: CASSLTLREDSYEQYF. The CDR3 region has the DNA TGTGCCAGCAGCCTGACTCTCCGGGAAGACTCCTACGAGCAGTACTTC.

The chain uses TRBV3-1 (or the pseudogene TRBV3-2) and TRBJ2-5, with TRBD2 matching 7 bases. Germline assignment: CDR1 LGHDT and CDR2 YNNKEL (reference sequence). V shed 4 bases and J 2 bases; nucleotides not matched to a gene: 1. This CDR3 is 13 amino acids long. The CDR3 DNA sequence: TGTGCCAGCAGCCGGGGACTACAAGAGACCCAGTACTTC. It specifies CASSRGLQETQYF.

This clone was seen just once. The chain is built from TRBV3-1 (or the pseudogene TRBV3-2) and TRBJ2-1; 8 bases map to TRBD2. The V gene end was trimmed by 6 bases and the J gene end by 9 bases; junction bases not matched to a gene: 10. This CDR3 is 14 amino acids long. Germline CDR1 reads LGHDT; CDR2 reads YNNKEL (reference sequence). The CDR3 loop reads CASRSGGSLGEQFF. Here the CDR3 DNA reads TGTGCCAGCAGAAGCGGGGGCAGCTTGGGTGAGCAGTTCTTC.

The chain uses TRBV2 and TRBJ2-1; a weak D match, TRBD2 (5 bases). This CDR3 is 15 amino acids long. Germline assignment: CDR1 SNHLY and CDR2 FYNNEI. The germline V and J ends were trimmed by 7 bases and 5 bases, with 18 bases remaining between them. The CDR3 region has the DNA TGTGCCAGCACCAAAACACTAGTTGTAAACAATGAGCAGTTCTTC. The encoded protein is CASTKTLVVNNEQFF.

CDR3 DNA: TGTGCCTGGAGTCCACTGTCCCGCAAGGACAGGGCGGGCTACACCTTC. Protein product: CAWSPLSRKDRAGYTF. The chain is built from TRBV30 and TRBJ1-2, with 8 bases fitting TRBD1. Germline loops: CDR1 GTSNPN, CDR2 SVGIG (reference sequence). The V segment lost 2 bases and the J segment 8 bases; nucleotides outside the gene matches: 16. There are 16 residues in the CDR3.

The CDR3 DNA sequence: TGCGCCAGCAGGGCTACAGGGTTAAACACTGAAGCTTTCTTT. Amino acids: CASRATGLNTEAFF. The V call is TRBV5-1, the J call TRBJ1-1, with D maybe TRBD1 (6 bases). The CDR3 length is 14 residues. Trimming left V 5 bases short and J 2 bases short, with 13 bases between. Germline V gene sequence: CDR1 SGHRS, CDR2 YFSETQ.